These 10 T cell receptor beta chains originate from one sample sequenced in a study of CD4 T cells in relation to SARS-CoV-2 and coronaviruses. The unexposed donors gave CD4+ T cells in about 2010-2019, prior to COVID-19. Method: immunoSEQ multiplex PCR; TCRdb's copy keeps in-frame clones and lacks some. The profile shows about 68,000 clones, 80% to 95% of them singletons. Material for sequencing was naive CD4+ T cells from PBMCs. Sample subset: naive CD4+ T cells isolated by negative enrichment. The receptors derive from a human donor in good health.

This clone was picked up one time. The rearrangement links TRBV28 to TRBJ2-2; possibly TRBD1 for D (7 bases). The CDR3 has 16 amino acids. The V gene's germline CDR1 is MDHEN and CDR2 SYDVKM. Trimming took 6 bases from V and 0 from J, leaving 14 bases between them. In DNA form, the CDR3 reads TGTGCCAGCAGCGGGGGACAGCCGACGAACACCGGGGAGCTGTTTTTT. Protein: CASSGGQPTNTGELFF.

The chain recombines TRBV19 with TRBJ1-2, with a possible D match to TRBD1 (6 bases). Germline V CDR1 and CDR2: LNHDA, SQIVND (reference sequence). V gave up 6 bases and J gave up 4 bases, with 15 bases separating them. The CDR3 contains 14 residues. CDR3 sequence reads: CASRSLDRFYGYTF. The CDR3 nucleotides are TGTGCCAGTAGATCCTTGGACAGATTCTATGGCTACACCTTC.

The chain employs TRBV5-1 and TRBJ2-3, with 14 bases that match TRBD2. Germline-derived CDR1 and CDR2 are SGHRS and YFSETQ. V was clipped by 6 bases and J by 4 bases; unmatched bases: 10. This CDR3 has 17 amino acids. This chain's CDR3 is CASTSGTSGSRADTQYF. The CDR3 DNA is TGCGCCAGCACCAGTGGGACTAGCGGGAGTCGCGCAGATACGCAGTATTTT.

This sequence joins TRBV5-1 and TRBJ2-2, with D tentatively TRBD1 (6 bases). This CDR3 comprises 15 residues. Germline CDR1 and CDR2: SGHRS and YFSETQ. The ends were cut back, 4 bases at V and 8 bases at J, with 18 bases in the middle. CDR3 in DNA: TGCGCCAGCAGCCAGGACAGCGTATTCCGTGGGGAGCTGTTTTTT. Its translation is CASSQDSVFRGELFF.

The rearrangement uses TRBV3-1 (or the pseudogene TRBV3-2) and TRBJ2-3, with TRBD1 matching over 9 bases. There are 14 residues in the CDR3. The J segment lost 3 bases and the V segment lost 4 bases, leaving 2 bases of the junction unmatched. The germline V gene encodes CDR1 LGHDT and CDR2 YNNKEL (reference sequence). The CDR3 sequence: CASSPGQGTDTQYF. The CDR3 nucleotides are TGTGCCAGCAGCCCGGGACAGGGAACAGATACGCAGTATTTT.

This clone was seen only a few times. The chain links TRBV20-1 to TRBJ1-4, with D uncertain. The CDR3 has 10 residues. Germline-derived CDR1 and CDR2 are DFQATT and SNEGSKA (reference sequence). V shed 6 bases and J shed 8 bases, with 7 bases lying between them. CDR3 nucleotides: TGCAGTGCGGCTTGGGAAAAACTGTTTTTT. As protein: CSAAWEKLFF.

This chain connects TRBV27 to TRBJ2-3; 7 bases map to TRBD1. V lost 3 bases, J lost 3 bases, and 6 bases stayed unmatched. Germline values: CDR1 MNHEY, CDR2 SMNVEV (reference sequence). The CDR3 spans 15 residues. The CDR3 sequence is CASSFSRGRTDTQYF. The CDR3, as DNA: TGTGCCAGCAGTTTTTCCAGGGGGAGAACAGATACGCAGTATTTT.

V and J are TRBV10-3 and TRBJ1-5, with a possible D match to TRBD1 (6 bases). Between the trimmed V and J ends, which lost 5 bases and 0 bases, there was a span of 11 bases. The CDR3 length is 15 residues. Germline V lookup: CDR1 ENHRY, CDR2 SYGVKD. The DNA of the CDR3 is TGTGCCATCAGTCCAGGGGATTATAGCAATCAGCCCCAGCATTTT. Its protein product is CAISPGDYSNQPQHF.

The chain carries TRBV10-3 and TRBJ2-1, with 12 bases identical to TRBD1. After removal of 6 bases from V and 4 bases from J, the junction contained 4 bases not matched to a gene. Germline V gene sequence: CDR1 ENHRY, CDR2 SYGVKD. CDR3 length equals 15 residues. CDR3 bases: TGTGCCATCAGACCGGGACAGGGGGCATACAATGAGCAGTTCTTC. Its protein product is CAIRPGQGAYNEQFF.

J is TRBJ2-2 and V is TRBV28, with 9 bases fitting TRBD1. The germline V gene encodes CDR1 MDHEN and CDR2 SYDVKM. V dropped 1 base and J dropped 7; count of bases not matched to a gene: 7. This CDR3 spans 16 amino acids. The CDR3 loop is CASSLLGTGRIGELFF. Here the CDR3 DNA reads TGTGCCAGCAGTTTATTGGGGACAGGGAGGATCGGGGAGCTGTTTTTT.